The 22 T cell receptor beta chains reported below all come from one sample, sequenced in a study of spatial heterogeneity in lung cancer. Their antigens remain unidentified. Indicated time point: sample taken at primary tumor resection. MiXCR, applied by TCRdb to the 5' RACE reads, yields one record per CDR3 protein. The table includes 5,000 to 6,500 distinct CDR3 sequences, roughly 5% detected once. Regarding the study as a whole: Tumoral mutation counts were tracked by counts of expanded intratumoral alpha and beta TCRs.

The sample was lung tumor tissue, taken at surgery. All receptors derive from a male donor with early-stage non-small cell lung cancer.

This clonotype is medium-sized by share. The size of this beta chain means little, since it is a stray read in a library made for alpha chains. CDR3 nucleotides: TGTGCCAGCAGCTTGATAGCGGGGGTAGAGACCCAGTACTTC. It yields the protein CASSLIAGVETQYF. The V and J genes are TRBV5-4 and TRBJ2-5, with 9 bases matching TRBD2. V shed 1 base, J shed 4 bases, and the junction held 2 bases outside the gene matches. CDR1 and CDR2 (germline): SGHNT, YYREEE (reference sequence). The CDR3 totals 14 residues.

This clonotype was seen repeatedly, ten times or more. Little can be read into the size of this beta chain, an off-target read in a library designed for alpha chains. V is TRBV6-1 and J is TRBJ2-7; TRBD1 might be the D (5 bases). Between the trimmed V and J ends, which lost 1 base and 6 bases, there was a span of 16 bases. From germline, CDR1 is MNHNS and CDR2 SASEGT. This CDR3 contains 15 residues. The CDR3 spells CASSEGSAGLGEQYF. The DNA for the CDR3 is TGTGCCAGCAGTGAAGGCAGTGCAGGGTTGGGCGAGCAGTACTTC.

This clonotype qualifies as medium-sized (0.01 to 0.1%). This beta chain came through as a stray read in a library set up for alpha chains, and its size says little. The gene calls are TRBV7-9 and TRBJ1-5; D is perhaps TRBD1 (6 bases). In germline, CDR1 is SEHNR, CDR2 FQNEAQ (reference sequence). The CDR3 has 14 amino acids. With 5 bases removed from V and 4 bases from J, the gap between germline ends came to 12 bases. The CDR3 loop reads CASSPGVANQPQHF. CDR3 nucleotide sequence: TGTGCCAGCAGCCCAGGGGTAGCAAATCAGCCCCAGCATTTT.

This clonotype was seen repeatedly, ten times or more. The library was prepared for alpha chains; this beta chain is a stray read, so its frequency means little. The chain couples TRBV6-5 to TRBJ1-5; D is possibly TRBD1 (6 bases). CDR1 is MNHEY and CDR2 is SVGAGI in the germline V gene. V shed 5 bases and J shed 6 bases, with 20 bases lying between them. This CDR3 comprises 16 residues. The CDR3 is CASSGTAGARGQPQHF. CDR3 coding DNA: TGTGCCAGCAGTGGGACTGCGGGGGCCCGGGGTCAGCCCCAGCATTTT.

Within the sample, this clonotype is medium-sized. A library prepared for alpha chains yielded this beta chain as an off-target read; its size is of little meaning. The CDR3 loop is CSVGLPDGAGEKLFF. In DNA, the CDR3 is TGCAGCGTTGGGTTACCGGACGGGGCGGGTGAAAAACTGTTTTTT. The chain couples TRBV29-1 to TRBJ1-4; possibly TRBD1 for D (5 bases). Trimming removed 4 bases at V and 7 bases at J, with 19 bases between. CDR3 length equals 15 residues. Germline values: CDR1 SQVTM, CDR2 ANQGSEA.

By proportion, this clonotype is medium-sized. In a library made to pick up alpha chains, this beta chain is a stray read with a size that means little. The rearrangement uses TRBV28 and TRBJ2-4, with TRBD2 matching over 10 bases. The ends lost 5 bases at V and 3 bases at J; junction bases unmatched: 7. This CDR3 comprises 16 residues. Germline loops: CDR1 MDHEN, CDR2 SYDVKM. The CDR3 spells CASSPLAGVFKNIQYF. DNA of the CDR3: TGTGCCAGCAGTCCGCTAGCGGGAGTGTTCAAAAACATTCAGTACTTC. Combining the CDR3 with reference TRBV28 and TRBJ2-4 gives the whole variable domain DVKVTQSSRYLVKRTGEKVFLECVQDMDHENMFWYRQDPGLGLRLIYFSYDVKMKEKGDIPEGYSVSREKKERFSLILESASTNQTSMYLCASSPLAGVFKNIQYFGAGTRLSVL.

This clonotype was found many times. This beta chain is off target for a library built for alpha chains, so its abundance means little. This chain uses TRBV6-1 with TRBJ2-1, with D unclear. The V gene's germline CDR1 is MNHNS and CDR2 SASEGT. This CDR3 comprises 11 residues. Deletions cut 6 bases from V and 8 bases from J, with 8 bases between. The CDR3 DNA reads as TGTGCCAGCAGCTATAGGGATGAGCAGTTCTTC. The encoded protein is CASSYRDEQFF.

In its sample, this clonotype is medium-sized. This beta chain is off target for a library built for alpha chains, so its abundance means little. This chain links TRBV21-1 with TRBJ1-6. TRBV21-1 is flagged as a pseudogene. The CDR3 is 15 residues long. The CDR3 loop is CASSKAGGRNSPLHF. Written as DNA, the CDR3 is TGTGCCAGCAGCAAAGCTGGAGGGCGAAATTCACCCCTCCACTTT.

This clonotype was detected ten times or more. Found in a library prepared for alpha chains, this beta chain is an off-target read, and its abundance has little meaning. The DNA of the CDR3 is TGCAGTGCTAATTATCGTAATGAAACAGGGACCTACAATGAGCAGTTCTTC. This encodes CSANYRNETGTYNEQFF. V usage is TRBV20-1 and J usage is TRBJ2-1, with D possibly TRBD1 on 6 matching bases. This CDR3 is built from 17 residues. The germline V gene encodes CDR1 DFQATT and CDR2 SNEGSKA (reference sequence). V was clipped by 4 bases and J by 2 bases, with 21 bases between them.

By share of the sample, this clonotype is medium-sized. This beta chain represents an off-target read in a library built for alpha chains; its size is of limited meaning. The rearrangement links TRBV4-3 to TRBJ2-2, with D maybe TRBD1 (6 bases). The CDR3 extends over 14 amino acids. Trimming left V 3 bases short and J 4 bases short, with 9 bases between. From germline, CDR1 is LGHNA and CDR2 YSLEER. This CDR3 reads CASSHRTATGELFF. The CDR3 region has the DNA TGCGCCAGCAGCCACCGGACAGCCACCGGGGAGCTGTTTTTT.

To note about this clonotype: In a library made to pick up alpha chains, this beta chain is a stray read with a size that means little. The rearrangement joins TRBV20-1 to TRBJ1-6; TRBD1 is a possible D gene (5 bases). This CDR3 is built from 15 residues. Germline V gene data show CDR1 as DFQATT and CDR2 as SNEGSKA (reference sequence). Deletions cut 4 bases from V and 5 bases from J, with 15 bases between. For the CDR3, the DNA is TGCAGTGCTACATCCGGGACGTCACATAATTCACCCCTCCACTTT. This codes for CSATSGTSHNSPLHF.

This clonotype has ten or more counts. This beta chain was picked up by a library intended for alpha chains and is off target, so its count carries little meaning. The V call is TRBV3-1, the J call TRBJ2-1, with D hard to call. V gave up 2 bases and J gave up 5 bases, with 10 bases separating them. Germline assignment: CDR1 LGHDT and CDR2 YNNKEL (reference sequence). This CDR3 is 14 amino acids long. The DNA of the CDR3 is TGTGCCAGCAGCCAAAGAAATAGGGACAATGAGCAGTTCTTC. Its protein is CASSQRNRDNEQFF.

There are many counts of this clonotype. This beta chain was picked up by a library intended for alpha chains and is off target, so its count carries little meaning. The chain combines TRBV4-1 with TRBJ1-2; 8 bases fit TRBD1. Trimming took 0 bases from V and 4 from J; bases not matched to a gene: 13. Germline V gives CDR1 MGHRA, CDR2 YSYEKL. The CDR3 contains 18 residues. CDR3 in DNA: TGCGCCAGCAGCCAAGAACGGAGAAACAGGGGGTTAGGCTATGGCTACACCTTC. Protein: CASSQERRNRGLGYGYTF.

This clonotype came up many times. This beta chain is off target for a library built for alpha chains, so its abundance means little. The V call is TRBV9, the J call TRBJ2-7; D unresolved. V dropped 1 base and J dropped 4 bases, with 12 bases sitting between them. Germline CDR1 SGDLS, CDR2 YYNGEE. The CDR3 runs to 14 residues. Here the CDR3 DNA reads TGTGCCAGCAGCGTACAAGGAACGACTTACGAGCAGTACTTC. It yields the protein CASSVQGTTYEQYF.

This clonotype was found many times. This beta chain is an off-target read within a library intended for alpha chains, so its frequency means little. The chain links TRBV14 to TRBJ2-3; possibly TRBD1 for D (5 bases). The germline V gene encodes CDR1 SGHDN and CDR2 FVKESK. The germline V and J ends were trimmed by 0 bases and 4 bases, with 11 bases remaining between them. There are 15 residues in the CDR3. In nucleotides, the CDR3 is TGTGCCAGCAGCCAAGATTCGGGCAGGGCAGATACGCAGTATTTT. This codes for CASSQDSGRADTQYF.

This clonotype was recorded at least ten times. Being off target in a library aimed at alpha chains, this beta chain has a size of little meaning. The V gene is TRBV9, the J gene TRBJ2-1; TRBD2 aligns across 8 bases. This CDR3 contains 19 residues. From germline, CDR1 is SGDLS and CDR2 YYNGEE. J was trimmed by 0 bases and V by 0 bases; bases with no gene match: 11. CDR3 nucleotides: TGTGCCAGCAGCGTAGGCGGGAACGTAGCGGGGAGCTCCTACAATGAGCAGTTCTTC. Residues: CASSVGGNVAGSSYNEQFF.

Many counts were recorded for this clonotype. For a library built for alpha chains, this beta chain is a stray read; little rests on its size. The chain recombines TRBV11-2 with TRBJ2-2; D is unclear. The CDR3 sequence is 15 residues long. Per the germline V gene, CDR1 is SGHAT and CDR2 is FQNNGV. Trimming pared 3 bases from V and 1 base from J, leaving 9 bases between. In DNA, the CDR3 is TGTGCCAGCAGCTTGGTGGCGCGGAACACCGGGGAGCTGTTTTTT. Encoded protein: CASSLVARNTGELFF.

This clonotype was observed many times. Since the library was made to target alpha chains, this beta chain is a stray read and its abundance is not meaningful. The V call is TRBV5-1, the J call TRBJ1-6; possibly TRBD1 for D (5 bases). V lost 7 bases to trimming and J lost 0 bases, with 11 bases between them. Germline values: CDR1 SGHRS, CDR2 YFSETQ. The CDR3 has 15 residues. For the CDR3, the DNA is TGCGCCAGCGGTGACAGAAGCTCCTATAATTCACCCCTCCACTTT. Residues: CASGDRSSYNSPLHF.

This clonotype is medium-sized in the sample. Little can be read into the size of this beta chain, an off-target read in a library designed for alpha chains. The genes are TRBV7-3 and TRBJ1-4, with TRBD1 matching 8 bases. The CDR3 loop spans 15 amino acids. The germline gives CDR1 SGHTA, CDR2 FQGTGA. Germline trimming cut 0 bases from V and 6 bases from J; bases unmatched to any gene: 3. CDR3 sequence reads: CASSLTAGGDEKLFF. The CDR3 region has the DNA TGTGCCAGCAGCTTAACTGCAGGGGGCGATGAAAAACTGTTTTTT.

In its sample, this clonotype is medium-sized (0.01 to 0.1%). This beta chain is a stray sequence in a library constructed for alpha chains; its clone size is not meaningful. The chain recombines TRBV29-1 with TRBJ2-7; TRBD2 matches 10 bases. After removal of 8 bases from V and 4 bases from J, the junction contained 11 bases not matched to a gene. Germline assignment: CDR1 SQVTM and CDR2 ANQGSEA. The CDR3 has 14 amino acids. CDR3 residues: CSIRGLADQYEQYF. CDR3 bases: TGCAGCATACGAGGACTAGCGGATCAATACGAGCAGTACTTC.

Comments on this clonotype: In a library made to pick up alpha chains, this beta chain is a stray read with a size that means little. The V call is TRBV7-8, the J call TRBJ1-3; weak D call: TRBD1 (6 bases). The CDR3 is 14 amino acids. Germline V lookup: CDR1 SGHVS, CDR2 FQNEAQ. V lost 3 bases and J lost 7, with 13 bases in between. The CDR3 region has the DNA TGTGCCAGCAGCTTGAGTCTAGGGGGGAACACCATATATTTT. The encoded protein is CASSLSLGGNTIYF.

This clonotype showed up many times. The library was designed around alpha chains, so this beta chain is a stray read whose abundance carries little weight. This chain joins TRBV6-2 or TRBV6-3 and TRBJ2-1; D could derive from TRBD1 or TRBD2 (5 bases each). With 2 bases removed from V and 13 bases from J, the gap between germline ends came to 21 bases. The germline gives CDR1 MNHEY, CDR2 SVGEGT. CDR3 size: 15 residues. For the CDR3, the DNA is TGTGCCAGCAGTTACACCTACAGTGGGACCGGTGGACAGTTCTTC. This gives the protein CASSYTYSGTGGQFF.